These T cell receptor beta chains were read from a single sample in a study of identical twins. From the 5' RACE reads, TCRdb called clonotypes with MiXCR, one entry per CDR3 protein. Here the sample spans 550,000 to 700,000 distinct CDR3 sequences, approximately 21% being singletons. The sample was also linked to a second study, of T cells expressing NK-cell markers.

Sequenced sample: PBMCs. The origin of the receptors is a woman between 18 and 30 years old in good health. The CDR3 runs from the conserved cysteine through the conserved F or W. A D gene is named only where the DNA matches it firmly. Only some rows state a clone size, as once, few, many or a class for expanded clones.

D gene	clone size	J gene	V gene	CDR3 protein	CDR3 DNA
-	-	TRBJ2-2	TRBV6-5	CASSYMLATVNTGELFF	TGTGCCAGCAGTTACATGTTGGCGACGGTGAACACCGGGGAGCTGTTTTTT
-	-	TRBJ2-3	TRBV2	CTSSRVGYTGGTDTQYF	TGTACCAGCAGCCGCGTGGGGTACACTGGGGGGACAGATACGCAGTATTTT
TRBD1	-	TRBJ1-4	TRBV12-3/TRBV12-4	CASGGTGENEKLFF	TGTGCCAGCGGCGGGACAGGGGAAAATGAAAAACTGTTTTTT
-	-	TRBJ1-6	TRBV12-3/TRBV12-4	CASRWGNSPLHF	TGTGCCAGCAGGTGGGGTAATTCACCCCTCCACTTT
-	-	TRBJ1-2	TRBV5-6	CASSFFFAVNYGYTF	TGTGCCAGCAGCTTCTTTTTCGCAGTCAACTATGGCTACACCTTC
-	few	TRBJ2-3	TRBV4-3	CASSQEFGGHDTQYF	TGCGCCAGCAGCCAAGAATTCGGGGGTCATGATACGCAGTATTTT
-	-	TRBJ2-3	TRBV6-5	CASSQYRVSDTQYF	TGTGCCAGCAGCCAGTACAGGGTCTCAGATACGCAGTATTTT
TRBD2	-	TRBJ2-1	TRBV20-1	CSASSGGVPYNEQFF	TGCAGTGCCTCAAGCGGGGGAGTCCCCTACAATGAGCAGTTCTTC
-	many	TRBJ2-1	TRBV5-1	CASSLGLLGNEQFF	TGCGCCAGCAGCTTGGGGCTCCTGGGGAATGAGCAGTTCTTC
-	few	TRBJ1-1	TRBV10-3	CAIGGNTEAFF	TGTGCCATCGGGGGGAACACTGAAGCTTTCTTT
-	-	TRBJ2-1	TRBV12-3/TRBV12-4	CASSYGGTHNEQFF	TGTGCCAGCAGTTATGGCGGGACGCATAATGAGCAGTTCTTC
-	few	TRBJ2-2	TRBV9	CASNYGANTGELFF	TGTGCCAGCAATTACGGGGCGAACACCGGGGAGCTGTTTTTT
-	-	TRBJ2-1	TRBV30	CAWSPYGAEKGNEQFF	TGTGCCTGGAGTCCCTACGGCGCGGAAAAAGGGAATGAGCAGTTCTTC
-	few	TRBJ2-3	TRBV7-9	CATKSADPQDTQYF	TGTGCCACAAAATCGGCGGACCCCCAAGATACGCAGTATTTT
TRBD1	-	TRBJ1-1	TRBV15	CATSRPGQGNTEAFF	TGTGCCACCAGCAGGCCGGGACAGGGAAACACTGAAGCTTTCTTT
-	few	TRBJ2-1	TRBV29-1	CSVGEIADNEQFF	TGCAGCGTTGGAGAGATAGCGGACAATGAGCAGTTCTTC
-	few	TRBJ2-4	TRBV20-1	CSARRPTLAKNIQYF	TGCAGTGCTAGACGTCCCACTTTAGCCAAAAACATTCAGTACTTC
TRBD2	-	TRBJ2-5	TRBV5-1	CASSLVWRTSGHETQYF	TGCGCCAGCAGCTTGGTGTGGCGGACTAGCGGGCACGAGACCCAGTACTTC
TRBD2	many	TRBJ2-5	TRBV20-1	CSANRQRGEETQYF	TGCAGTGCTAATCGGCAGCGGGGAGAAGAGACCCAGTACTTC
-	-	TRBJ2-3	TRBV2	CASRGIDSTDTQYF	TGTGCCAGCAGGGGAATAGACAGCACAGATACGCAGTATTTT
TRBD1	-	TRBJ2-5	TRBV5-1	CASSQDIGQGETQYF	TGCGCCAGCAGCCAGGACATCGGACAGGGGGAGACCCAGTACTTC
-	-	TRBJ2-7	TRBV13	CASSYLGGSGEQYF	TGTGCCAGCAGCTACTTAGGGGGGTCGGGGGAGCAGTACTTC
TRBD2	few	TRBJ2-5	TRBV5-1	CASSSLTSGQETQYF	TGCGCCAGCAGCTCCTTGACTAGCGGGCAAGAGACCCAGTACTTC
TRBD1	-	TRBJ1-2	TRBV10-1	CASRGDREHYGYTF	TGCGCCAGCAGGGGAGACAGGGAACACTATGGCTACACCTTC
TRBD2	many	TRBJ2-3	TRBV24-1	CATSDATSGGLGPDTQYF	TGTGCCACCAGTGACGCGACTAGCGGGGGCCTAGGACCAGATACGCAGTATTTT
-	few	TRBJ1-1	TRBV20-1	CSASAQVNTEAFF	TGCAGTGCTAGCGCCCAGGTGAACACTGAAGCTTTCTTT
TRBD1	-	TRBJ2-4	TRBV5-1	CASSFTGGSAKNIQYF	TGCGCCAGCAGCTTTACAGGGGGGTCAGCCAAAAACATTCAGTACTTC
-	few	TRBJ2-1	TRBV5-1	CASSLEVSQELRNEQFF	TGCGCCAGCAGCTTGGAGGTTTCCCAGGAGCTCCGCAATGAGCAGTTCTTC
TRBD1	-	TRBJ1-1	TRBV7-2	CASSHRQGNIRNTEAFF	TGTGCCAGCAGCCACCGACAGGGTAATATTAGGAACACTGAAGCTTTCTTT
-	-	TRBJ2-3	TRBV27	CASSLGLENRDTQYF	TGTGCCAGCAGTTTAGGTTTAGAGAACAGAGATACGCAGTATTTT
-	-	TRBJ2-3	TRBV4-3	CASSQDTGYTDTQYF	TGCGCCAGCAGCCAAGACACTGGTTACACAGATACGCAGTATTTT
TRBD2	many	TRBJ2-2	TRBV6-4	CASSETSGGNTGELFF	TGTGCCAGCAGTGAAACTAGCGGGGGGAACACCGGGGAGCTGTTTTTT
-	-	TRBJ2-6	TRBV20-1	CSARDPGRGSGANVLTF	TGCAGTGCTAGAGATCCGGGAAGGGGCTCTGGGGCCAACGTCCTGACTTTC
TRBD2	few	TRBJ2-1	TRBV5-1	CASSPGLDYEQFF	TGCGCCAGCAGCCCGGGACTAGACTATGAGCAGTTCTTC
-	few	TRBJ2-6	TRBV4-2	CASSPRTGGRSGANVLTF	TGTGCCAGCAGCCCTCGGACCGGTGGACGCTCTGGGGCCAACGTCCTGACTTTC
-	many	TRBJ2-1	TRBV4-3	CASSQDNRANNEQFF	TGCGCCAGCAGCCAAGATAACCGGGCCAACAATGAGCAGTTCTTC
-	-	TRBJ2-3	TRBV12-3/TRBV12-4	CASRPDYLLTQYF	TGTGCCAGCAGACCGGACTATCTCTTGACGCAGTATTTT
TRBD1	-	TRBJ1-5	TRBV2	CASSEGQTGRQPQHF	TGTGCCAGCAGTGAAGGACAGACAGGGAGGCAGCCCCAGCATTTT
-	many	TRBJ1-3	TRBV12-3/TRBV12-4	CASSLNAIYF	TGTGCCAGCAGTTTAAACGCCATATATTTT
TRBD2	few	TRBJ2-3	TRBV12-3/TRBV12-4	CASSFASGRTDTQYF	TGTGCCAGCTCTTTCGCTAGCGGGCGCACAGATACGCAGTATTTT
-	few	TRBJ2-1	TRBV3-1	CASSLDSSSGGWNEQFF	TGTGCCAGCAGCCTAGACTCCTCTAGTGGCGGGTGGAATGAGCAGTTCTTC
TRBD2	-	TRBJ2-4	TRBV6-2/TRBV6-3	CASSYPTSGNIRIAKNIQYF	TGTGCCAGCAGTTACCCGACTAGCGGTAACATAAGAATAGCCAAAAACATTCAGTACTTC
-	-	TRBJ2-5	TRBV3-1	CASSQDYSYQETQYF	TGTGCCAGCAGCCAAGATTACTCTTACCAAGAGACCCAGTACTTC
-	few	TRBJ1-1	TRBV20-1	CSARDTGLGTEAFF	TGCAGTGCTAGAGATACTGGGCTAGGCACTGAAGCTTTCTTT
-	few	TRBJ2-3	TRBV20-1	CSAQLGGPQYF	TGCAGTGCTCAACTGGGGGGGCCGCAGTATTTT
TRBD2	-	TRBJ2-7	TRBV12-3/TRBV12-4	CASSLAGAKYEQYF	TGTGCCAGCAGTTTGGCGGGAGCCAAGTACGAGCAGTACTTC
TRBD1	-	TRBJ2-7	TRBV7-7	CASSLIGDSEQYF	TGTGCCAGCAGCTTAATAGGGGACAGCGAGCAGTACTTC
TRBD1	-	TRBJ1-2	TRBV10-3	CAILDRDLNYGYTF	TGTGCCATCTTGGACAGGGACCTTAACTATGGCTACACCTTC